In this sample, the clone carrying this T cell receptor beta chain turned up a few times. The antigen remains unidentified. These data originate in a study of cytomegalovirus exposure and HLA in healthy donors. Use of 60 Vbeta and 13 Jbeta primers characterized the PCR. The table came from immunoSEQ multiplex PCR; TCRdb's copy has only in-frame clones and leaves some out. The sample has 110,000 to 150,000 clones, around 75% seen once. Broader study findings: Presence/absence analyses took donor sequencing depth as roughly uniform. Later work associated roughly 17,000 TCR beta sequences with HLA alleles at 0.05 false discovery rate. It is likely that the observed cluster of highly shared sequence variants was a sequencing artifact.

Looked up from germline, CDR1 is MNHNS and CDR2 is SASEGT. This CDR3 spans 15 amino acids. V lost 6 bases and J lost 7; bases outside the gene matches: 10. Material: PBMCs. This chain connects TRBV6-1 to TRBJ2-5; TRBD2 matches at 11 bases. This TCR was sampled from a woman between 40 and 50 years old in good health and CMV-seronegative. CDR3 nucleotides: TGTGCCAGCAGCGGCCTAGCGGGGGGAGTAGGGACCCAGTACTTC. Protein product: CASSGLAGGVGTQYF.